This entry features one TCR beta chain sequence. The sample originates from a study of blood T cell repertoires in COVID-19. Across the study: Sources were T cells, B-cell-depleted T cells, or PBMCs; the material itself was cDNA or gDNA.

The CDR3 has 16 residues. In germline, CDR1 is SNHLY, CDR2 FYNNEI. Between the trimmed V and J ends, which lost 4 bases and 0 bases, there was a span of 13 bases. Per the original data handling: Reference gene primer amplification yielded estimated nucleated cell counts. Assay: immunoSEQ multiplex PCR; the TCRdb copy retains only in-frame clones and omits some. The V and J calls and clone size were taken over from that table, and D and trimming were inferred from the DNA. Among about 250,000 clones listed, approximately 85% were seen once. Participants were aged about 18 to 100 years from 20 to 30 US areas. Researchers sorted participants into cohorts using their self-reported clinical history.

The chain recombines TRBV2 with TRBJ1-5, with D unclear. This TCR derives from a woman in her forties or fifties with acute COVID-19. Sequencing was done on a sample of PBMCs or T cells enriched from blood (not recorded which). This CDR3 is CASSVRQANSNQPQHF. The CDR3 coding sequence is TGTGCCAGCAGTGTTAGGCAGGCTAATAGCAATCAGCCCCAGCATTTT.